Given below is one TCR beta chain in context. Its antigen is not identified. The CDR3 runs 13 residues. V gave up 0 bases and J gave up 4 bases, with 7 bases separating them. CDR1 and CDR2 (germline): SGHRS, YFSETQ. Amplification used 60 Vbeta primers and 13 Jbeta primers. Libraries were prepared by immunoSEQ multiplex PCR; TCRdb keeps only in-frame clonotypes and omits some of them. Here the sample spans tens of thousands of clones, around 80% being singletons. These data are taken from a study of cytomegalovirus exposure and HLA in healthy donors. Study as a whole: Earlier findings included 90 million to 120 million unique TCR beta sequences obtained from about 179 million T cells. Overall study findings and caveats: Specific recognition of CMV antigens was confirmed in vitro for a few chains (all CMV-associated). A later analysis found that most CMV-associated TCR beta chains appeared HLA-restricted. CMV serostatus was the sole immune exposure information available.

Sequenced input: PBMCs. This clonotype originated in a man aged 18 to 35 in good health and CMV-seronegative. V and J are TRBV5-1 and TRBJ1-2; D perhaps matches TRBD1 (6 bases). CDR3 region: CASSLEDSYGYTF. CDR3 coding DNA: TGCGCCAGCAGCTTGGAGGACAGCTATGGCTACACCTTC.